The 2 T cell receptor beta chains reported below all come from one sample, sequenced in a study of radiotherapy plus CTLA-4 blockade in lung cancer. Assay used: immunoSEQ multiplex PCR; TCRdb lists only in-frame clones, some missing. Here the sample spans some 77,000 clones, about 86% being singletons. The specimen was peripheral blood, collected from a patient treated with radiotherapy plus ipilimumab. These TCRs come from a human donor with non-small cell lung cancer who had a partial response to radiotherapy plus ipilimumab.

The chain couples TRBV27 to TRBJ1-1; 7 bases map to TRBD1. This CDR3 spans 15 amino acids. V shed 2 bases, J shed 0 bases, and the junction held 3 bases outside the gene matches. Germline V gene lookup returns CDR1 MNHEY and CDR2 SMNVEV (reference sequence). This CDR3 is CASSLEGTVNTEAFF. The CDR3 DNA sequence: TGTGCCAGCAGTTTAGAAGGGACAGTGAACACTGAAGCTTTCTTT.

In this sample, this clone turned up once. The chain carries TRBV2 and TRBJ2-7; a weak D match, TRBD2 (6 bases). The length of the CDR3 is 14 residues. V lost 4 bases to trimming and J lost 7 bases, with 17 bases between them. CDR1 and CDR2 (germline): SNHLY, FYNNEI. CDR3: CASSVAGRLREQYF. Written as DNA, the CDR3 is TGTGCCAGCAGTGTCGCCGGGAGACTAAGGGAGCAGTACTTC.